This record looks at one T cell receptor (beta chain) sequence and its context. The specificity of this receptor is unknown. Base-call qualities are not available, and no considerably larger clone is one nucleotide away. Cut back by 3 bases and 6 bases, the V and J ends lie 7 bases apart. The germline V gene provides CDR1 KGHDR and CDR2 SFDVKD. The CDR3 contains 12 residues, cysteine and phenylalanine counted. The retained sequence is limited to the CDR3, 36 bases, with the frame set at the first base. In Seattle, one collaborating source enrolled patients while the infection was active and tracked those patients longitudinally over the course of disease. Each collaborating institution followed its own protocols to collect whole blood in K2EDTA tubes. For TCRbeta analysis, collaborators shipped samples in one of three forms: frozen whole blood, isolated PBMCs, or DNA extracted from either of those sample types.

This record comes from a study of blood T cell repertoires in COVID-19 (dated by TCRdb to 2020 to 2021). For the wider study: Collaborator samples came from the United States, Italy and Spain and covered acute and convalescent phases of COVID-19. The material from the prospective study consisted of cDNA or gDNA derived from T cells, B-cell-depleted T cells, or PBMCs. Deeply sampled blood TCRbeta repertoires from subjects exposed to, actively infected with, or recovered from COVID-19 were included in the dataset. A freely available public database, intended as a resource for researchers studying the immune response to SARS-CoV-2, is where the repertoires were released. The samples were drawn from the first 160 participants of the ongoing ImmuneRACE study and from 1,254 subjects provided by 6 global collaborators. A de-identified subject ID, COVID-19 status, age in years and sex were almost always included in the sample metadata. Where HLA class I and class II types were available, the types were taken from metadata supplied by the sample provider, not from assay-based typing.

TCRbeta CDR3 regions were amplified from genomic DNA using the immunoSEQ Assay, a bias-controlled multiplex PCR. Concerning the study's data processing: The number of nucleated cells in each sample was estimated by amplification of reference gene primers within the assay. To quantify the absolute abundance of each unique TCRbeta CDR3 rearrangement, sequence reads were collapsed and filtered. For each sample, productive Simpson clonality was calculated as the square root of Simpson's diversity index over productive rearrangements. TCRdb holds this immuneACCESS table with in-frame rearrangements only. Some clones are missing; in checked studies, unresolved V genes explain under half, and the rest has no known cause. V and J calls plus clone size are reproduced from that table; the DNA served to infer D and trimming. The sample records 360,000 or so clones, roughly 89% of which are singletons. Approximately 4.1% of the sample lies in the top ten.

General study outcomes and caveats: The quantity of clinical and demographic metadata differed by source and by participant and was supplied without curation.

The rearranged chain carries TRBV24-1 and TRBJ1-1, and possibly TRBD1, on 6 matching bases. The specimen sequenced was peripheral blood. The sequence was obtained from a woman aged 60 to 75 with COVID-19, enrolled during active disease. The CDR3 has the sequence CATSDTGSEAFF. Read as DNA, the sequence is TGTGCCACCAGTGATACAGGGTCTGAAGCTTTCTTT.